Shown below are 28 T cell receptor beta chains from a single sample sequenced in a study of cytomegalovirus exposure and HLA in healthy donors. PCR used 60 Vbeta primers and 13 Jbeta primers. Assay used: immunoSEQ multiplex PCR; TCRdb lists only in-frame clones, some missing. The sample yields more than 70,000 clones, of which the top ten take up 1.3% to 1.5%. The sequencing input was PBMCs. These receptor sequences come from a woman aged 55-70 years in good health and CMV-seronegative.

CDR3 in DNA: TGTGCCAGTAGTATTCCCGGGACAGGGGCTGACACTGAAGCTTTCTTT. This sequence encodes CASSIPGTGADTEAFF. The J gene is TRBJ1-1, the V gene TRBV19; 10 bases match TRBD1. Germline V lookup: CDR1 LNHDA, CDR2 SQIVND (reference sequence). This CDR3 region has 16 residues. The J segment lost 3 bases and the V segment lost 3 bases, leaving 7 bases of the junction unmatched. Looking up the rest from reference TRBV19 and TRBJ1-1 gives the full variable domain: DGGITQSPKYLFRKEGQNVTLSCEQNLNHDAMYWYRQDPGQGLRLIYYSQIVNDFQKGDIAEGYSVSREKKESFPLTVTSAQKNPTAFYLCASSIPGTGADTEAFFGQGTRLTVV.

This chain uses TRBV7-3 with TRBJ2-3, with 7 bases that match TRBD1. Germline V gene sequence: CDR1 SGHTA, CDR2 FQGTGA. The ends lost 4 bases at V and 4 bases at J; junction bases unmatched: 8. The CDR3 covers 15 residues. The DNA for the CDR3 is TGTGCCAGCAGCTACTCCAAGGACAGGTCAGATACGCAGTATTTT. This translates into CASSYSKDRSDTQYF.

The DNA for the CDR3 is TGTGCCAGCTCTCCGGACACCGGGGAGCTGTTTTTT. This gives the protein CASSPDTGELFF. This rearrangement joins TRBV6-5 to TRBJ2-2; D ambiguous. Trimming took off 8 bases at V and 3 bases at J, with 7 bases between the two ends. The CDR3 is 12 amino acids. Germline-derived CDR1 and CDR2 are MNHEY and SVGAGI.

The chain uses TRBV9 and TRBJ2-1; D is perhaps TRBD2 (6 bases). V lost 3 bases and J 9 bases, leaving 13 bases between the germline ends. The CDR3 has 13 amino acids. Per the germline V gene, CDR1 is SGDLS and CDR2 is YYNGEE. The CDR3 coding sequence is TGTGCCAGCAGCGGATACCCCGGGGGTGAGCAGTTCTTC. Protein: CASSGYPGGEQFF.

This chain links TRBV5-1 with TRBJ2-5, with 15 bases lining up with TRBD2. In germline, CDR1 is SGHRS, CDR2 YFSETQ. This CDR3 has 17 amino acids. Trimming removed 2 bases from V and 5 bases from J; junction bases left unmatched: 7. CDR3 DNA sequence: TGCGCCAGCAGCTTCCTGGGACTAGCGGGAGGCGGGGAGACCCAGTACTTC. It codes for CASSFLGLAGGGETQYF.

The chain has TRBV28 and TRBJ2-7; 14 nucleotides align to TRBD2. The CDR3 consists of 18 residues. Per germline, CDR1 MDHEN and CDR2 SYDVKM. With V trimmed by 0 bases and J by 5 bases, 9 bases remained unmatched. The CDR3 DNA sequence: TGTGCCAGCAGTTTATGGGGACTAGCGGGAGACAGGAGCCACGAGCAGTACTTC. This translates into CASSLWGLAGDRSHEQYF.

This rearrangement joins TRBV11-3 to TRBJ2-3; D gene ambiguous. Germline CDR1 is SGHNT and CDR2 is YENEEA. There are 13 residues in the CDR3. V lost 5 bases, J lost 6 bases, and 12 bases lay in between. The CDR3 is CASSPSPEDTQYF. The CDR3, as DNA: TGTGCCAGCAGCCCTAGTCCGGAGGATACGCAGTATTTT. The variable domain in full, completed from reference TRBV11-3 and TRBJ2-3, reads EAGVVQSPRYKIIEKKQPVAFWCNPISGHNTLYWYLQNLGQGPELLIRYENEEAVDDSQLPKDRFSAERLKGVDSTLKIQPAELGDSAVYLCASSPSPEDTQYFGPGTRLTVL.

V gene TRBV19 combines with J gene TRBJ1-5; 9 bases align to TRBD1. Trimming cost V 0 bases and J 11 bases; bases outside gene matches: 5. The CDR3 runs 14 residues. Germline-derived CDR1 and CDR2 are LNHDA and SQIVND (reference sequence). CDR3 residues: CASSIDYRGRAQHF. In nucleotides, the CDR3 is TGTGCCAGTAGTATAGACTACAGGGGGCGCGCCCAGCATTTT.

The genes are TRBV6-5 and TRBJ1-1; 10 positions match TRBD1. Germline values: CDR1 MNHEY, CDR2 SVGAGI. V was pared by 2 bases and J by 10 bases, with 7 bases of the junction left unmatched. This CDR3 has 14 residues. The CDR3: CASSYLGQGILAFF. DNA of the CDR3: TGTGCCAGCAGTTACCTGGGACAGGGGATTTTAGCTTTCTTT.

The rearrangement uses TRBV4-2 and TRBJ2-7; D not certain. V was trimmed by 0 bases and J by 2 bases, leaving 8 bases between them. Germline CDR1 LGHNA, CDR2 YNFKEQ. The CDR3 covers 14 residues. The CDR3 DNA reads as TGTGCCAGCAGCCAAGAGAGAGTCCCCTACGAGCAGTACTTC. Translating it yields CASSQERVPYEQYF.

The V gene is TRBV29-1, the J gene TRBJ2-7; D ambiguous. Germline V gene sequence: CDR1 SQVTM, CDR2 ANQGSEA. The CDR3 totals 13 residues. Trimming took off 1 base at V and 5 bases at J, with 12 bases between the two ends. CDR3: CSVEGPGSHEQYF. The CDR3 DNA reads as TGCAGCGTTGAAGGTCCGGGTAGCCACGAGCAGTACTTC.

The V and J genes are TRBV27 and TRBJ2-7, with D tentatively TRBD1 (6 bases). This CDR3 spans 13 amino acids. Trimming removed 5 bases at V and 5 bases at J, with 13 bases between. CDR1 and CDR2 from the germline V gene are MNHEY and SMNVEV (reference sequence). The CDR3 is CASSLQGLNEQYF. CDR3 DNA sequence: TGTGCCAGCAGTCTACAGGGTCTCAACGAGCAGTACTTC.

V is TRBV4-2 and J is TRBJ1-5; perhaps TRBD1 as D (5 bases). The CDR3 totals 15 residues. V shed 6 bases and J shed 0 bases, with 12 bases lying between them. Germline V gene sequence: CDR1 LGHNA, CDR2 YNFKEQ. The CDR3 protein is CASREQENSNQPQHF. The CDR3 DNA is TGTGCCAGCAGGGAACAGGAGAATAGCAATCAGCCCCAGCATTTT.

The chain uses TRBV13 and TRBJ1-5; TRBD1 aligns across 9 bases. The CDR3 loop spans 21 amino acids. Germline lookup yields CDR1 PRHDT and CDR2 FYEKMQ (reference sequence). With V trimmed by 3 bases and J by 1 base, 19 bases remained unmatched. The CDR3 loop reads CASSFSRPGPTGGYSNQPQHF. The CDR3 region has the DNA TGTGCCAGCAGCTTTTCTCGTCCGGGTCCGACAGGGGGATACAGCAATCAGCCCCAGCATTTT.

The chain has TRBV25-1 and TRBJ1-2; TRBD1 agrees at 9 bases. CDR1 MGHDK and CDR2 SYGVNS come from the germline V gene. The CDR3 spans 16 residues. Trimming took 4 bases from V and 2 from J; bases not matched to a gene: 8. CDR3 coding DNA: TGTGCCAGCAGTGCTGACAGGGGGTTAGTCAACTATGGCTACACCTTC. Translating gives CASSADRGLVNYGYTF.

V and J are TRBV6-6 and TRBJ2-7; TRBD1 is a possible D gene (7 bases). CDR1 is MNHNY, CDR2 SVGAGI, per germline (reference sequence). With 6 bases removed from V and 1 base from J, the gap between germline ends came to 16 bases. This CDR3 has 15 residues. The CDR3 spells CASSVQGTYSYEQYF. The CDR3 nucleotides are TGTGCCAGCAGCGTACAGGGGACTTATTCCTACGAGCAGTACTTC.

The chain is built from TRBV2 and TRBJ2-7, with 7 bases matching TRBD1. J was trimmed by 2 bases and V by 8 bases; bases with no gene match: 6. Per germline, CDR1 SNHLY and CDR2 FYNNEI. This CDR3 spans 13 amino acids. Here the CDR3 DNA reads TGTGCCAGCCGCTGGGACAGTACCTACGAGCAGTACTTC. This codes for CASRWDSTYEQYF.

The rearrangement joins TRBV9 to TRBJ1-2; perhaps TRBD1 as D (5 bases). CDR3 length equals 14 residues. Trimming left V 7 bases short and J 2 bases short, with 15 bases between. Germline V gene sequence: CDR1 SGDLS, CDR2 YYNGEE. Written as DNA, the CDR3 is TGTGCCAGCGAGAGAGACGGACAAAACTATGGCTACACCTTC. The encoded protein is CASERDGQNYGYTF.

This chain links TRBV12-2 with TRBJ2-5; the table's D call, TRBD2, has no DNA check behind it. TRBV12-2 is given as a pseudogene. The CDR3 extends over 16 amino acids. The CDR3 DNA sequence: TGTGCAAGTCGGGTCGGGCTAGCGGGGGGGCAAGAGACCCAGTACTTC. Its translation is CASRVGLAGGQETQYF.

The rearrangement links TRBV5-1 to TRBJ2-7; D perhaps matches TRBD1 (6 bases). V lost 4 bases to trimming and J lost 3 bases, with 11 bases between them. Germline values: CDR1 SGHRS, CDR2 YFSETQ. The length of the CDR3 is 13 residues. The CDR3, as DNA: TGCGCCAGCAGCCCAAGGACAGACTACGAGCAGTACTTC. It is translated as CASSPRTDYEQYF. The whole variable domain, remainder taken from reference TRBV5-1 and TRBJ2-7, is KAGVTQTPRYLIKTRGQQVTLSCSPISGHRSVSWYQQTPGQGLQFLFEYFSETQRNKGNFPGRFSGRQFSNSRSEMNVSTLELGDSALYLCASSPRTDYEQYFGPGTRLTVT.

The chain links TRBV27 to TRBJ2-1, with 10 bases lining up with TRBD2. The germline V gene has CDR1 MNHEY and CDR2 SMNVEV (reference sequence). After removal of 10 bases from V and 8 bases from J, the junction contained 11 bases not matched to a gene. The CDR3 totals 14 residues. CDR3 sequence (DNA): TGTGCCACGGCAGGTAGCGGGAGGTACCATGAGCAGTTCTTC. Protein: CATAGSGRYHEQFF.

J is TRBJ2-7 and V is TRBV4-3; 7 bases are shared with TRBD2. The junction had 7 bases not matched to a gene; V was cut back by 1 base and J by 4 bases. Germline V gene sequence: CDR1 LGHNA, CDR2 YSLEER. The CDR3 runs 15 residues. CDR3 in DNA: TGCGCCAGCAGCCAAGTCGGCGGGAGAGGGTACGAGCAGTACTTC. Its translation: CASSQVGGRGYEQYF.

This rearrangement joins TRBV4-2 to TRBJ2-1; D is unclear. CDR3 length: 13 amino acids. CDR1 is LGHNA, CDR2 YNFKEQ, per germline. V lost 1 base and J lost 4, with 5 bases in between. The CDR3 coding sequence is TGTGCCAGCAGCCAAGGTCAGTACAATGAGCAGTTCTTC. Protein sequence: CASSQGQYNEQFF.

V and J are TRBV2 and TRBJ2-3, with 7 bases identical to TRBD1. Germline CDR1 is SNHLY and CDR2 is FYNNEI. V dropped 8 bases and J dropped 0; count of bases not matched to a gene: 5. The CDR3 has 14 residues. The CDR3 loop reads CASADRVSTDTQYF. The DNA for the CDR3 is TGTGCCAGCGCAGACAGGGTTAGCACAGATACGCAGTATTTT.

The rearrangement joins TRBV6-1 to TRBJ1-2; 11 positions agree with TRBD1. This CDR3 comprises 14 residues. The V gene's germline CDR1 is MNHNS and CDR2 SASEGT. V was pared by 3 bases and J by 8 bases, with 5 bases of the junction left unmatched. In nucleotides, the CDR3 is TGTGCCAGCAGTGAGGGACAGGGGGAAAGAGGCTACACCTTC. It is translated as CASSEGQGERGYTF.

The gene calls are TRBV13 and TRBJ2-7; 7 positions match TRBD1. This CDR3 is 18 amino acids long. Germline V gene lookup returns CDR1 PRHDT and CDR2 FYEKMQ (reference sequence). J was trimmed by 2 bases and V by 1 base; bases with no gene match: 14. This CDR3 is CASSLVATAGQATYEQYF. The CDR3 DNA is TGTGCCAGCAGCTTAGTAGCCACGGCAGGACAGGCGACCTACGAGCAGTACTTC.

The chain has TRBV5-3 and TRBJ2-1; TRBD1 agrees at 7 bases. TRBV5-3 is designated an ORF whose function remains uncertain. V shed 5 bases, J shed 2 bases, and the junction held 10 bases outside the gene matches. The CDR3 runs to 16 residues. CDR3 in amino acids: CARSHWGQPTYNEQFF. The CDR3, as DNA: TGTGCCAGAAGTCACTGGGGACAGCCAACCTACAATGAGCAGTTCTTC.

The chain links TRBV29-1 to TRBJ2-1; no firm D call. Trimming removed 4 bases from V and 8 bases from J, with 9 bases in between. The CDR3 runs 11 residues. CDR1 and CDR2 (germline): SQVTM, ANQGSEA. The CDR3 DNA reads as TGCAGCGTTGGGGCAGTACATGAGCAGTTCTTC. This codes for CSVGAVHEQFF.